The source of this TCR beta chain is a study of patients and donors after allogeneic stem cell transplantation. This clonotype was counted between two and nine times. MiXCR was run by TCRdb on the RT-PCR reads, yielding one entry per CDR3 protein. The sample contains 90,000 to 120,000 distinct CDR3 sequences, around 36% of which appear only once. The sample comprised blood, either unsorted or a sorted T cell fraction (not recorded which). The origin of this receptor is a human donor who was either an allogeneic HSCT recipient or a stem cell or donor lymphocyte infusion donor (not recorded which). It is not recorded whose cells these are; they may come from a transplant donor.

The CDR3 spells CASSLGTVSYEQYF. The CDR3 DNA reads TGTGCCAGCAGCTTGGGGACAGTCTCCTACGAGCAGTACTTC. V usage is TRBV5-6 and J usage is TRBJ2-7, with D possibly being TRBD1 (6 bases). Germline CDR1 SGHDT, CDR2 YYEEEE. The germline V and J ends were trimmed by 0 bases and 0 bases, with 7 bases remaining between them. The CDR3 covers 14 residues.